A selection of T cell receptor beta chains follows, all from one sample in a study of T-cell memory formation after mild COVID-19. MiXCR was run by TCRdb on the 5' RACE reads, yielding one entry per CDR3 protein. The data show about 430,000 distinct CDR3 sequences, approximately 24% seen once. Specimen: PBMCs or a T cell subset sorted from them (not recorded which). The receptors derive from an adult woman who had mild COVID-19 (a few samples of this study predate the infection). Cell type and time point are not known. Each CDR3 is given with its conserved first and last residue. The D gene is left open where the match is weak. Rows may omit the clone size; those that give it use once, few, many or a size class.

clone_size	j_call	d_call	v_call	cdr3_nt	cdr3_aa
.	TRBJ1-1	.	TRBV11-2	TGTGCCAGCAGCTCCCCTTTGTGGGGGGACACTGAAGCTTTCTTT	CASSSPLWGDTEAFF
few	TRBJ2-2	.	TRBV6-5	TGTGCCAGCAGTTACACCGGCACCGGGGAGCTGTTTTTT	CASSYTGTGELFF
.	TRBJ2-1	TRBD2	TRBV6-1	TGTGCCAGCAGTCCGGGACTCGGGGGGTCTGAGCAGTTCTTC	CASSPGLGGSEQFF
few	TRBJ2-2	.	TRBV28	TGTGCCAGCAGTCCCTCAGGAGGGCCGAGGACCGGGGAGCTGTTTTTT	CASSPSGGPRTGELFF
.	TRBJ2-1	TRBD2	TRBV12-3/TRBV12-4	TGTGCCAGCAGTTGGACTAGCGGGTACAATGAGCAGTTCTTC	CASSWTSGYNEQFF
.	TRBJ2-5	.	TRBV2	TGTGCCAGCACCCCGGGCCTAGGTGGGGAGACCCAGTACTTC	CASTPGLGGETQYF
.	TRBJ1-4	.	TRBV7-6	TGTGCCAGCAGACCCCGACCTCTCCCTAATGAAAAACTGTTTTTT	CASRPRPLPNEKLFF
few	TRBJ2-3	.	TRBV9	TGTGCCAGCAGCGTAGCTCCGGACTTCACAGATACGCAGTATTTT	CASSVAPDFTDTQYF
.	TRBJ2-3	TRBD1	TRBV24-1	TGTGCCACCAGTGACCCCAGTCGGGACAGGGTATCGTTTGCAGATACGCAGTATTTT	CATSDPSRDRVSFADTQYF
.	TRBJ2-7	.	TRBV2	TGTGCCAGGTCCACTGGCGCCGGGGAGCAGTACTTC	CARSTGAGEQYF
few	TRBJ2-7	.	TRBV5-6	TGTGCCAGCAGCTTACTCCAGCGGAGCTCGCGGGAGCAGTACTTC	CASSLLQRSSREQYF
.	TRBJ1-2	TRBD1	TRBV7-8	TGTGCCAGCAGCTTACAGGGGGCTGACAATGGCTACACCTTC	CASSLQGADNGYTF
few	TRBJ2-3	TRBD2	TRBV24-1	TGTGCCACCAGTGATTCCGGGACTAGCGGCACAGATACGCAGTATTTT	CATSDSGTSGTDTQYF
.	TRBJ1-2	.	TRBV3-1	TGTGCCAGCAGCCCTAGTGACGGGGGCTACACCTTC	CASSPSDGGYTF
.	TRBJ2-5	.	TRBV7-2	TGTGCCAGCAGACCCGGTGGTGGAATCCAAGAGACCCAGTACTTC	CASRPGGGIQETQYF
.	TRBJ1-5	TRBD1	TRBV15	TGTGCCACCAGCAGCGACCTTCAATTTTCGGGACAGGGCGATCAGCCCCAGCATTTT	CATSSDLQFSGQGDQPQHF
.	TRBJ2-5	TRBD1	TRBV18	TGTGCCAGCTCCATGGGACAGGGCGAGACCCAGTACTTC	CASSMGQGETQYF
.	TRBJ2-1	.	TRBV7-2	TGTGCCAGCAGCTTAGACGTCCCGGCTGAGCAGTTCTTC	CASSLDVPAEQFF
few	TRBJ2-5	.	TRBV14	TGTGCCAGCAGCCTAAGGCGCCGGGCCGGAGAGACCCAGTACTTC	CASSLRRRAGETQYF
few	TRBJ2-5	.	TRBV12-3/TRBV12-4	TGTGCCAGCAGTTTCCCCGGGGTAGCGGAGAAAGGAGGGGCCCAAGAGACCCAGTACTTC	CASSFPGVAEKGGAQETQYF
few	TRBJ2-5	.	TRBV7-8	TGTGCCAGCAGCTTAGCGCGTTGGGGGCAAGAGACCCAGTACTTC	CASSLARWGQETQYF
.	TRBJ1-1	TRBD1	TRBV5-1	TGCGCCAGTTTCGCGGTCCAGGGGGGCACTGAAGCTTTCTTT	CASFAVQGGTEAFF
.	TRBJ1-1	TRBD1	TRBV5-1	TGCGCCAGCAGCTCGGGGACAGGAATGAGGACTGAAGCTTTCTTT	CASSSGTGMRTEAFF
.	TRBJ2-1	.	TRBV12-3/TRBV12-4	TGTGCCAGCAGCACGACTAGGGGCCGATTCAATGAGCAGTTCTTC	CASSTTRGRFNEQFF
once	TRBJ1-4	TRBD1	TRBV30	TGTGCCTGGAGTCCCTCCCGGACAGGGGCTAATGAAAAACTGTTTTTT	CAWSPSRTGANEKLFF
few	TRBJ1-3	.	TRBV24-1	TGTGCCACCAGTGATCCCAGCGGACAGACTGGAAACACCATATATTTT	CATSDPSGQTGNTIYF
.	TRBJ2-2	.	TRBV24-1	TGTGCCACCAGTGGTCTACCTGGGACCGGGGAGCTGTTTTTT	CATSGLPGTGELFF
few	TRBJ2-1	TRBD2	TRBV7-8	TGTGCCAGCCAAACTAGCGGGACCCTCGGTGAGCAGTTCTTC	CASQTSGTLGEQFF
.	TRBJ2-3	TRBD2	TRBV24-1	TGTGCCACCAGTGAGGCGGGACTAGCGGGCCCGCAGTATTTT	CATSEAGLAGPQYF
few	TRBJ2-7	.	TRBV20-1	TGCAGTGCTAGAGATGTGGCAGGGGCTGAACACGAGCAGTACTTC	CSARDVAGAEHEQYF
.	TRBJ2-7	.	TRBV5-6	TGTGCCAGCAGCCAGGGGACCAACTACGAGCAGTACTTC	CASSQGTNYEQYF